The clone carrying this TCR beta chain has at least ten counts. Antigen unknown. The TCRbeta library was prepared with unique molecular identifiers. TCRdb redid the calling of the PCR reads with MiXCR, one entry per CDR3 protein. The table has hundreds of thousands of distinct CDR3 sequences, approximately 10% seen once; the top ten hold roughly 28%. The entry originates in a study of T-cell reconstitution after alpha-beta-depleted transplantation in children. Whole-study findings and limits: The study reportedly traced alpha-beta T cells about two months after transplant to several hundred expanded graft clones. By one year post-transplant, T-cell counts and diversity largely arose from T cells that were newly produced.

Germline values: CDR1 DFQATT, CDR2 SNEGSKA (reference sequence). Losses at the gene ends were 1 base for V and 4 bases for J; bases not matched to a gene: 12. This CDR3 is 17 amino acids long. The clonotype comes from a child less than two years old with acute myeloid leukemia, due to receive a stem cell transplant. The sequences come from PBMCs, collected before TCRalphabeta/CD19-depleted stem cell transplant. This chain joins TRBV20-1 and TRBJ2-1; 8 nucleotides agree with TRBD2. The CDR3 coding sequence is TGCAGTGCTAGAGCACCCCCCGGGAGCGGGGGTTACAATGAGCAGTTCTTC. Protein product: CSARAPPGSGGYNEQFF.